The T cell receptor (beta chain) described here comes from a study of blood T cell repertoires in COVID-19. Germline trimming cut 5 bases from V and 9 bases from J; bases unmatched to any gene: 10. The germline gives CDR1 SEHNR, CDR2 FQNEAQ (reference sequence). The CDR3 sequence is 15 residues long. Under the authors' procedure: Reference gene primer amplification yielded estimated nucleated cell counts. Using immunoSEQ multiplex PCR, the repertoire was profiled, and TCRdb retains in-frame clones only, with some absent. V, J and clone size are those of that table, while D and trimming were read from the DNA. The table shows roughly 200,000 clones, with about four fifths occurring only once.

The genes are TRBV7-9 and TRBJ2-2; the match to TRBD2 covers 9 bases. The specimen sequenced was peripheral blood. This clonotype was obtained from a woman in her forties with COVID-19, enrolled during active disease. The CDR3 DNA follows: TGTGCCAGCAGCGACGCGGCTAGCGGGAATCGGGAGCTGTTTTTT. Translated: CASSDAASGNRELFF.